This T cell receptor beta chain derives from a study of T cell responses to AZD1222 COVID-19 vaccine. Findings of the study overall: Along spike, vaccine-associated CD4 TCRs were found throughout, with dominance at 160-218 and 743-854.

The germline V gene has CDR1 SQVTM and CDR2 ANQGSEA. V shed 5 bases and J 5 bases; nucleotides not matched to a gene: 7. CDR3 length equals 14 residues. Using immunoSEQ multiplex PCR, the repertoire was profiled, and TCRdb retains in-frame clones only, with some absent. The sample holds more than 100,000 clones; about 85% are singletons and the top ten take approximately 1.5%. This clone was observed a handful of times. The antigen remains unidentified. The chain links TRBV29-1 to TRBJ2-7; 12 nucleotides align to TRBD1. The starting material was peripheral blood, obtained on day 0 of AZD1222 vaccination. The receptor's source is an adult in good health. CDR3 protein: CSVMGQGARNEQYF. The CDR3 DNA sequence: TGCAGCGTTATGGGACAGGGGGCGCGAAACGAGCAGTACTTC.